The clone carrying this T cell receptor (beta chain) was detected only a few times. This record comes from a study of blood T cell repertoires in COVID-19. Study summary: Sites in the United States, Italy and Spain provided acute and convalescent COVID-19 samples. In each case, the material was cDNA or gDNA derived from T cells, B-cell-depleted T cells, or PBMCs.

Germline CDR1 reads KGHSH; CDR2 reads LQKENI. The CDR3 is 15 amino acids. V dropped 3 bases and J dropped 7 bases, with 19 bases sitting between them. Original processing methods: From reference gene primer amplification, estimates of nucleated cell counts were derived. Clones were sequenced by immunoSEQ multiplex PCR, and TCRdb holds only the in-frame ones, with some missing. For V, J and clone size, that table is used; D and trimming come from the DNA. The sample lists some 87,000 clones; roughly 80% were seen once. The TCR was taken from a man aged 80 or over with active or convalescent COVID-19. Sequenced material: peripheral blood. The chain uses TRBV18 and TRBJ2-7; D is possibly TRBD1 (6 bases). For the CDR3, the DNA is TGTGCCAGCTCACCCCAGACAGGTTCGGTCTGGGAGCAGTACTTC. This codes for CASSPQTGSVWEQYF.